Each of the 30 T cell receptor beta chains below was sequenced from the same sample in a study of regulatory T cells in long-lasting Graves disease. Time point described: persistent/refractory GD, antithyroid drugs over 5 years with positive TRAb. The TCR library was prepared using RNA isolated from PBMCs. Libraries of TCR beta came from iRepertoire HTBI primers plus Arm-PCR of CDR3 regions. Each CDR3 protein gets one entry after TCRdb re-called the multiplex PCR reads with MiXCR. The sample has about 660,000 distinct CDR3 sequences; approximately 29% are singletons. Sequenced here: peripheral blood mononuclear cells (PBMCs), sampled when the disease was refractory, from a patient treated with antithyroid drugs. The receptors come from a female donor with Graves disease.

The V gene is TRBV5-4, the J gene TRBJ1-2; 9 bases are a match to TRBD1. V was clipped by 4 bases and J by 3 bases; unmatched bases: 7. The germline CDR1 and CDR2 sequences are SGHNT and YYREEE (reference sequence). The CDR3 consists of 15 residues. For the CDR3, the DNA is TGTGCCAGCAGCCCCGGGACAGGGAAGCACTATGGCTACACCTTC. Translating gives CASSPGTGKHYGYTF. Looking up the rest from reference TRBV5-4 and TRBJ1-2 gives the full variable domain: ETGVTQSPTHLIKTRGQQVTLRCSSQSGHNTVSWYQQALGQGPQFIFQYYREEENGRGNFPPRFSGLQFPNYSSELNVNALELDDSALYLCASSPGTGKHYGYTFGSGTRLTVV.

There are a few counts of this clonotype. The chain links TRBV18 to TRBJ1-4; D not certain. CDR1 KGHSH and CDR2 LQKENI come from the germline V gene. The CDR3 has 16 residues. V gave up 3 bases and J gave up 5 bases, with 16 bases separating them. The CDR3 loop is CASSPQAGFLNEKLFF. The CDR3 DNA reads as TGTGCCAGCTCACCGCAGGCAGGCTTTCTGAATGAAAAACTGTTTTTT.

Comments on this clonotype: A single base separates this from a much larger clone, so it may be a read error. This chain links TRBV11-2 with TRBJ1-5, with D hard to call. The CDR3 sequence is 13 residues long. With 5 bases removed from V and 6 bases from J, the gap between germline ends came to 11 bases. CDR1 is SGHAT, CDR2 FQNNGV, per germline. The CDR3 loop reads CASSPELRQPQHF. DNA of the CDR3: TGTGCCAGCAGCCCCGAACTTCGTCAGCCCCAGCATTTT.

The chain carries TRBV6-1 and TRBJ2-7, with D possibly called TRBD1 or TRBD2 (5 bases each). CDR3 length: 13 residues. The germline V and J ends were trimmed by 10 bases and 0 bases, with 13 bases remaining between them. Germline V gene data show CDR1 as MNHNS and CDR2 as SASEGT. The CDR3 loop is CATYGADSYEQYF. The CDR3 bases are TGTGCCACCTACGGGGCAGACTCCTACGAGCAGTACTTC.

The chain employs TRBV7-3 and TRBJ1-2; possibly TRBD1 for D (6 bases). Germline CDR1 reads SGHTA; CDR2 reads FQGTGA. Trimming pared 2 bases from V and 4 bases from J, leaving 17 bases between. This CDR3 is built from 16 residues. CDR3 in amino acids: CASSLGGDSNFYGYTF. The CDR3, as DNA: TGTGCCAGCAGCTTAGGGGGCGACAGCAACTTCTATGGCTACACCTTC.

There are many counts of this clonotype. The chain has TRBV28 and TRBJ1-6, with 7 nucleotides matching TRBD1. The CDR3 extends over 14 amino acids. Germline V gene data show CDR1 as MDHEN and CDR2 as SYDVKM. V lost 5 bases, J lost 10 bases, and 8 bases stayed unmatched. CDR3 sequence: CASSPGAGGSPLHF. CDR3 bases: TGTGCCAGCAGTCCAGGGGCAGGGGGATCACCCCTCCACTTT. The full variable domain, with the rest looked up from reference TRBV28 and TRBJ1-6, is DVKVTQSSRYLVKRTGEKVFLECVQDMDHENMFWYRQDPGLGLRLIYFSYDVKMKEKGDIPEGYSVSREKKERFSLILESASTNQTSMYLCASSPGAGGSPLHFGNGTRLTVT.

This rearrangement joins TRBV10-3 to TRBJ2-7; 8 nucleotides align to TRBD2. The CDR3 runs to 15 residues. Germline trimming cut 4 bases from V and 6 bases from J; bases unmatched to any gene: 11. Germline CDR1 and CDR2: ENHRY and SYGVKD. This chain's CDR3 is CAISAPAGGPLEQYF. The CDR3 bases are TGTGCCATCAGTGCTCCCGCGGGAGGTCCCCTCGAGCAGTACTTC.

A note on this clonotype: An end of the junction differs from the germline gene, which may be a read error. The chain combines TRBV5-1 with TRBJ2-7, with 14 bases matching TRBD2. This CDR3 comprises 17 residues. CDR1 SGHRS and CDR2 YFSETQ come from the germline V gene. The CDR3 is CASSFGTSGSAYYGQYF. The CDR3 DNA sequence: TGCGCCAGCAGCTTCGGGACTAGCGGGAGTGCGTACTACGGGCAGTACTTC.

The V gene is TRBV6-5, the J gene TRBJ1-2, with D maybe TRBD1 (6 bases). Germline V lookup: CDR1 MNHEY, CDR2 SVGAGI. This CDR3 contains 14 residues. V was shortened by 4 bases and J by 4 bases, with 13 bases between the two germline ends. The CDR3 nucleotides are TGTGCCAGCAGTTCCGCGAGGGGGGCCTATGGCTACACCTTC. Protein product: CASSSARGAYGYTF.

The chain combines TRBV19 with TRBJ2-2; a possible D gene is TRBD1 (6 bases). Germline assignment: CDR1 LNHDA and CDR2 SQIVND (reference sequence). The germline V and J ends were trimmed by 4 bases and 3 bases, with 9 bases remaining between them. This CDR3 contains 14 residues. The CDR3: CASSTGDYTGELFF. The CDR3 DNA follows: TGTGCCAGTAGTACAGGGGATTACACCGGGGAGCTGTTTTTT.

The V and J genes are TRBV29-1 and TRBJ1-2; no firm D call. CDR1 SQVTM and CDR2 ANQGSEA come from the germline V gene. The germline V and J ends were trimmed by 0 bases and 6 bases, with 8 bases remaining between them. The CDR3 is made up of 12 amino acids. The CDR3 DNA follows: TGCAGCGTTGAAGATCGGGCAAATGGCTACACCTTC. This encodes CSVEDRANGYTF.

V is TRBV7-9 and J is TRBJ1-2; 9 bases line up with TRBD1. The V segment lost 6 bases and the J segment 2 bases; nucleotides outside the gene matches: 10. The CDR3 is 16 amino acids. Germline V gives CDR1 SEHNR, CDR2 FQNEAQ (reference sequence). The CDR3 coding sequence is TGTGCCAGCAGTTTCCGCGGTGGGACAGGGAACTATGGCTACACCTTC. It encodes CASSFRGGTGNYGYTF.

At least ten counts were recorded for this clonotype. The CDR3 DNA sequence: TGTGCCAGTAAACAGGGTGACTATGGCTACACCTTC. Protein product: CASKQGDYGYTF. This chain connects TRBV28 to TRBJ1-2, with D tentatively TRBD1 (6 bases). CDR1 is MDHEN and CDR2 is SYDVKM in the germline V gene. V was pared by 9 bases and J by 3 bases, with 11 bases between. This CDR3 has 12 amino acids.

This clonotype showed up just a few times. This sequence joins TRBV5-1 and TRBJ2-7; TRBD2 agrees at 7 bases. In germline, CDR1 is SGHRS, CDR2 YFSETQ. The CDR3 length is 16 residues. With 4 bases clipped from V and 0 bases from J, the junction kept 10 bases outside the gene matches. Here the CDR3 reads CASSGGLPPSSYEQYF. The CDR3 DNA reads TGCGCCAGCAGCGGGGGACTACCACCTAGCTCCTACGAGCAGTACTTC.

This clonotype was seen at least ten times. This chain's CDR3 is CASSRGTGNYGYTF. DNA of the CDR3: TGTGCCAGCAGCCGCGGGACAGGGAACTATGGCTACACCTTC. V is TRBV5-5 and J is TRBJ1-2, with 9 bases lining up with TRBD1. The CDR3 has 14 amino acids. Looked up from germline, CDR1 is SGHKS and CDR2 is YYEKEE (reference sequence). The trim removed 4 bases at V and 2 bases at J, leaving 3 bases unmatched.

This clonotype was recorded only once. The chain combines TRBV3-1 with TRBJ2-3; the D gene could be TRBD1 or TRBD2 (5 bases each). In germline, CDR1 is LGHDT, CDR2 YNNKEL (reference sequence). This CDR3 region has 15 residues. V was shortened by 6 bases and J by 6 bases, with 19 bases between the two germline ends. CDR3 DNA sequence: TGTGCCAGCAGGTTAAAGGGGCTAGCACAGGATACGCAGTATTTT. Its translation: CASRLKGLAQDTQYF.

This clonotype was recorded once. The chain carries TRBV29-1 and TRBJ1-1; a possible D gene is TRBD1 (6 bases). CDR1 and CDR2 from the germline V gene are SQVTM and ANQGSEA. V lost 6 bases, J lost 3 bases, and 17 bases lay in between. The CDR3 length is 14 residues. For the CDR3, the DNA is TGCAGCGTCAAATGGGGGGGCGTGGACACTGAAGCTTTCTTT. Translation: CSVKWGGVDTEAFF.

A few counts support this clonotype. The rearrangement links TRBV20-1 to TRBJ2-5; D is unresolved. The CDR3 totals 13 residues. Looked up from germline, CDR1 is DFQATT and CDR2 is SNEGSKA (reference sequence). Trimming took off 3 bases at V and 0 bases at J, with 8 bases between the two ends. In nucleotides, the CDR3 is TGCAGTGCTAGCGAGGAAAACCAAGAGACCCAGTACTTC. This sequence encodes CSASEENQETQYF.

The chain carries TRBV12-3 or TRBV12-4 and TRBJ2-1, with 12 nucleotides matching TRBD2. The ends lost 1 base at V and 1 base at J; junction bases unmatched: 14. This CDR3 comprises 21 residues. This CDR3 reads CASSLDQTSGSVSVSYNEQFF. The DNA of the CDR3 is TGTGCCAGCAGTTTAGACCAGACTAGCGGGAGTGTTAGTGTGTCCTACAATGAGCAGTTCTTC.

CDR3 bases: TGTGCCAGCAGTTTAACGACAGGGCTCTTCACTGAAGCTTTCTTT. Its translation: CASSLTTGLFTEAFF. The chain joins TRBV12-3 or TRBV12-4 to TRBJ1-1, with TRBD1 matching 7 bases. The trim removed 2 bases at V and 4 bases at J, leaving 7 bases unmatched. The CDR3 sequence is 15 residues long.

This rearrangement joins TRBV28 to TRBJ1-4; tentative D call: TRBD1 (5 bases). CDR1 is MDHEN, CDR2 SYDVKM, per germline. The CDR3 spans 14 residues. The V end lost 3 bases, the J end lost 4 bases, and 9 bases lay between the germline ends. CDR3 DNA sequence: TGTGCCAGCAGTTTCGGGGGGTTTAATGAAAAACTGTTTTTT. The encoded protein is CASSFGGFNEKLFF.

Note on this clonotype: The junction and the germline gene differ at one end; a read error may be behind it. This rearrangement joins TRBV30 to TRBJ2-7, with D tentatively TRBD2 (5 bases). Germline V CDR1 and CDR2: GTSNPN, SVGIG (reference sequence). The CDR3 is made up of 13 amino acids. CDR3 in amino acids: CAWSPEGQYEQYF. The DNA for the CDR3 is TGTGCCTGGAGTCCAGAGGGCCAATACGAACAGTACTTC.

This clonotype was detected a few times. CDR3 in amino acids: CASSSRGSGSYEQYF. The CDR3 region has the DNA TGTGCCAGCAGCTCAAGGGGTAGCGGGAGTTACGAGCAGTACTTC. The V gene is TRBV7-9, the J gene TRBJ2-7; 9 positions match TRBD2. The V gene end was trimmed by 4 bases and the J gene end by 4 bases; junction bases not matched to a gene: 8. Germline CDR1 reads SEHNR; CDR2 reads FQNEAQ (reference sequence). The CDR3 runs to 15 residues. The complete variable domain, with remaining parts taken from reference TRBV7-9 and TRBJ2-7, reads DTGVSQNPRHKITKRGQNVTFRCDPISEHNRLYWYRQTLGQGPEFLTYFQNEAQLEKSRLLSDRFSAERPKGSFSTLEIQRTEQGDSAMYLCASSSRGSGSYEQYFGPGTRLTVT.

This clonotype was observed many times. The chain recombines TRBV27 with TRBJ2-5; 9 nucleotides match TRBD2. Germline CDR1 reads MNHEY; CDR2 reads SMNVEV (reference sequence). The CDR3 contains 15 residues. J gave up 5 bases and V 6 bases, and 10 bases lay outside the gene matches. The CDR3 here is CASSLDSGRGETQYF. CDR3 in DNA: TGTGCCAGCAGCTTAGATAGCGGGAGAGGGGAGACCCAGTACTTC.

This clonotype was seen a handful of times. The chain combines TRBV5-1 with TRBJ1-2, with D possibly matching TRBD1 (6 bases). Germline V gives CDR1 SGHRS, CDR2 YFSETQ. The CDR3 runs to 14 residues. With 4 bases removed from V and 4 bases from J, the gap between germline ends came to 14 bases. CDR3 sequence reads: CASSGDTGIYGYTF. CDR3 bases: TGCGCCAGCAGCGGGGACACCGGAATCTATGGCTACACCTTC.

This clonotype was found a few times. A much more abundant neighbour one base away suggests this may be a read error. This CDR3 reads CASSENMNTEAFF. For the CDR3, the DNA is TGTGCCAGCAGTGAAAACATGAACACTGAAGCTTTCTTT. The V and J genes are TRBV6-1 and TRBJ1-1; no clear D. V lost 2 bases and J lost 0, with 4 bases in between. This CDR3 is 13 amino acids long. CDR1 is MNHNS, CDR2 SASEGT, per germline.

The genes are TRBV14 and TRBJ1-1; no definite D call. The germline V gene encodes CDR1 SGHDN and CDR2 FVKESK. V lost 4 bases, J lost 6 bases, and 9 bases lay in between. The CDR3 is 12 residues long. CDR3 region: CASSPHIAEAFF. CDR3 in DNA: TGTGCCAGCAGCCCCCACATCGCTGAAGCTTTCTTT.

CDR3 loop: CASSLRGQGGPQHF. The CDR3 nucleotides are TGTGCCAGCAGCTTAAGGGGCCAGGGGGGGCCCCAGCATTTT. This chain uses TRBV7-3 with TRBJ1-5, with TRBD1 matching over 7 bases. After removal of 1 base from V and 9 bases from J, the junction contained 6 bases not matched to a gene. The CDR3 has 14 amino acids. From germline, CDR1 is SGHTA and CDR2 FQGTGA.

The CDR3 bases are TGCAGCGTTGTGAGGAGGGGATTAAACACTGAAGCTTTCTTT. It is translated as CSVVRRGLNTEAFF. The chain combines TRBV29-1 with TRBJ1-1, with D perhaps matching TRBD1 (5 bases). V dropped 4 bases and J dropped 2 bases, with 14 bases sitting between them. From germline, CDR1 is SQVTM and CDR2 ANQGSEA. This CDR3 spans 14 amino acids.

With respect to this clonotype: Relative to the germline gene, one junction end is altered; a read error may explain this. The chain combines TRBV7-9 with TRBJ1-4; D ambiguous. This CDR3 has 13 residues. Per germline, CDR1 SEHNR and CDR2 FQNEAQ (reference sequence). CDR3 sequence: CASSLPGGEKLVF. The CDR3 nucleotides are TGTGCCAGCAGCTTACCGGGAGGTGAAAAACTGGTTTTT. The full variable domain, rest sourced from reference TRBV7-9 and TRBJ1-4, is DTGVSQNPRHKITKRGQNVTFRCDPISEHNRLYWYRQTLGQGPEFLTYFQNEAQLEKSRLLSDRFSAERPKGSFSTLEIQRTEQGDSAMYLCASSLPGGEKLVFGSGTQLSVL.